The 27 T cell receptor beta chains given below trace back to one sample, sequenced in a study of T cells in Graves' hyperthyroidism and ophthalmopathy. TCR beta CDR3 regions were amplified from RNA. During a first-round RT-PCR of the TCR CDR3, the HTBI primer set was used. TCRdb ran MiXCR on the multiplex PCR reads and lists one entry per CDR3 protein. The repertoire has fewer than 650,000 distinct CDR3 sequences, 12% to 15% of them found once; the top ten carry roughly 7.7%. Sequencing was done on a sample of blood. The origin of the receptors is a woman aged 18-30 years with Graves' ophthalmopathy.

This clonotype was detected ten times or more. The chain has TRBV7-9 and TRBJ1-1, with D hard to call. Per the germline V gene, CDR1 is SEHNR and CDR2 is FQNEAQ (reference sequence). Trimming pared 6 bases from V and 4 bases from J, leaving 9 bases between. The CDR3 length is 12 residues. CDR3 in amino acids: CASRREGTEAFF. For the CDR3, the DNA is TGTGCCAGCAGGCGTGAGGGCACTGAAGCTTTCTTT.

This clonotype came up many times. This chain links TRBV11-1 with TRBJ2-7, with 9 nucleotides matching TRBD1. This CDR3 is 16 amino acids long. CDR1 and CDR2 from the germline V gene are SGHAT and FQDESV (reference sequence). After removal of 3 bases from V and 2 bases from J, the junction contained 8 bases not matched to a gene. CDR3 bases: TGTGCCAGCAGCTTCTCTTCCGGGACAGGGACCTACGAGCAGTACTTC. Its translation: CASSFSSGTGTYEQYF. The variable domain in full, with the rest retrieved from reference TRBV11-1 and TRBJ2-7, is EAEVAQSPRYKITEKSQAVAFWCDPISGHATLYWYRQILGQGPELLVQFQDESVVDDSQLPKDRFSAERLKGVDSTLKIQPAELGDSAMYLCASSFSSGTGTYEQYFGPGTRLTVT.

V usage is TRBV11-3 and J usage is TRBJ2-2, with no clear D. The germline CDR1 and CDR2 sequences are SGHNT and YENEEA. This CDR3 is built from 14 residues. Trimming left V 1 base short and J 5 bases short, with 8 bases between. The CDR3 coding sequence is TGTGCCAGCAGCTTAGGACGAAGGACCGGGGAGCTGTTTTTT. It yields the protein CASSLGRRTGELFF.

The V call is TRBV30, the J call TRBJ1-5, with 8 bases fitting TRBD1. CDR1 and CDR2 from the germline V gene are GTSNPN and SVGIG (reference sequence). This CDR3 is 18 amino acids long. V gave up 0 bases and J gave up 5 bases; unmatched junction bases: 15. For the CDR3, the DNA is TGTGCCTGGAGTGTAATCCGACAGGGGTCGATGATCGATCAGCCCCAGCATTTT. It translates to CAWSVIRQGSMIDQPQHF.

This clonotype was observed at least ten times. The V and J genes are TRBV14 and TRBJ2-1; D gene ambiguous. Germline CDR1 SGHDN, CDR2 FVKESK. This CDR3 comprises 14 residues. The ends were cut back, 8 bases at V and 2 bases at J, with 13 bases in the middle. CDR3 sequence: CASSRLAPYNEQFF. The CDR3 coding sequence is TGTGCCAGCTCCAGACTGGCGCCCTACAATGAGCAGTTCTTC. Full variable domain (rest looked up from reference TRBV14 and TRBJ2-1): EAGVTQFPSHSVIEKGQTVTLRCDPISGHDNLYWYRRVMGKEIKFLLHFVKESKQDESGMPNNRFLAERTGGTYSTLKVQPAELEDSGVYFCASSRLAPYNEQFFGPGTRLTVL.

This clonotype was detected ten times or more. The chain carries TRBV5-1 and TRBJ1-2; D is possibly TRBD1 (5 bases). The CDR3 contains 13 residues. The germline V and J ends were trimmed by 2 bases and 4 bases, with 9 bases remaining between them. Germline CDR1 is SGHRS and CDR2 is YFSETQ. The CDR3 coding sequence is TGCGCCAGCAGCTTACAGGATGGCTATGGCTACACCTTC. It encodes CASSLQDGYGYTF.

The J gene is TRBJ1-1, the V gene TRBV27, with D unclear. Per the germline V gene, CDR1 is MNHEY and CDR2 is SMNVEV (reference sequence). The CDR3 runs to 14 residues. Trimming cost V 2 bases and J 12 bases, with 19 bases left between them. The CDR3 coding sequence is TGTGCCAGCAGTTTAAGCCTCAGCGGGTGGGAGTCTTTCTTT. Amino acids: CASSLSLSGWESFF.

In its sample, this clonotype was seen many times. CDR3 coding DNA: TGCAGTGCTACCCCTCGGACGGGAAGCTCCTACGAGCAGTACTTC. This gives the protein CSATPRTGSSYEQYF. The chain employs TRBV20-1 and TRBJ2-7, with D tentatively TRBD2 (5 bases). The CDR3 length is 15 residues. Trimming removed 4 bases from V and 0 bases from J, with 16 bases in between. Per germline, CDR1 DFQATT and CDR2 SNEGSKA (reference sequence).

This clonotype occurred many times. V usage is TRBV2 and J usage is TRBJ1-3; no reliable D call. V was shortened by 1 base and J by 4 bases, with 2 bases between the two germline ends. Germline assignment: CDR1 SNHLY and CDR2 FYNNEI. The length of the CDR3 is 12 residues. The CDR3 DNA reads TGTGCCAGCAGTGAAGGCGGAAACACCATATATTTT. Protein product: CASSEGGNTIYF.

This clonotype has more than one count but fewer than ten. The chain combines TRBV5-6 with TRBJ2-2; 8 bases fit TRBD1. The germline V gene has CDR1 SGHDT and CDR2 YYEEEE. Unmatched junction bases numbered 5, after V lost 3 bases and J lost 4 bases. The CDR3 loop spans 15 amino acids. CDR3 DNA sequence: TGTGCCAGCAGCTGGGCAGGGGGCAGCACCGGGGAGCTGTTTTTT. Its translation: CASSWAGGSTGELFF.

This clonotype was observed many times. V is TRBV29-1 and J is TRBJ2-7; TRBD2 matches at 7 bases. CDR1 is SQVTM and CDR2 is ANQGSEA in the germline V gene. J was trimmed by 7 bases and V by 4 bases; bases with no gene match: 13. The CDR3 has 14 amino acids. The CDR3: CSVANRLAVFEQYF. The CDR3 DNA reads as TGCAGCGTTGCCAATCGGCTAGCGGTTTTTGAGCAGTACTTC.

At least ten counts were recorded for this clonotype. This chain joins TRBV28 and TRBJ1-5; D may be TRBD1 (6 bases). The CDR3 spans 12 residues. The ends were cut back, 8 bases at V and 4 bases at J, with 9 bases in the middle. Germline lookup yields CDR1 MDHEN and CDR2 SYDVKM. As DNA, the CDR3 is TGTGCCAGCGTTAGGGGGAATCAGCCCCAGCATTTT. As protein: CASVRGNQPQHF.

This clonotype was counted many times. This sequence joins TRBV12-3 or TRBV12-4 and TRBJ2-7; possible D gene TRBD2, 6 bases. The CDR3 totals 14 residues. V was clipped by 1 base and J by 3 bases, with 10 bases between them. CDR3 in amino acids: CASSLGAGYYEQYF. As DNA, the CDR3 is TGTGCCAGCAGTTTAGGAGCGGGTTACTACGAGCAGTACTTC.

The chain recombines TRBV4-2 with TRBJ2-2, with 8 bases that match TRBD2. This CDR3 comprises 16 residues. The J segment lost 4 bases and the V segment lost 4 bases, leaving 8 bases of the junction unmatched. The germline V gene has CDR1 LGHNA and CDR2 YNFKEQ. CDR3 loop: CASSRTGGPGTGELFF. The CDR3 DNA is TGTGCCAGCAGCCGCACGGGAGGGCCGGGCACCGGGGAGCTGTTTTTT.

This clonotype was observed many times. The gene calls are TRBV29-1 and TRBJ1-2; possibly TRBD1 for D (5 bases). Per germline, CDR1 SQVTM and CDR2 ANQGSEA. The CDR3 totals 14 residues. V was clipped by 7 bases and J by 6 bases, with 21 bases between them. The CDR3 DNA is TGCAGCGCAGAAACCAGGGACTCCATAGATGGCTACACCTTC. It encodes CSAETRDSIDGYTF.

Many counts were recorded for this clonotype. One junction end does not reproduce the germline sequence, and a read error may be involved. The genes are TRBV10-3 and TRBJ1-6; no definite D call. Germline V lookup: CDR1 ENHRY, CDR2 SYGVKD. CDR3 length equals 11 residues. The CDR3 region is CAIGESGSLHF. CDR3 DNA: TGTGCCATCGGTGAATCCGGTTCCCTCCACTTT.

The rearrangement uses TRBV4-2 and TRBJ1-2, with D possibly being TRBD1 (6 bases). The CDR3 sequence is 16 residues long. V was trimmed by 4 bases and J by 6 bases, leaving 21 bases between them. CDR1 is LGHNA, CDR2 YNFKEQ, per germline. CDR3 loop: CASSREGTGKGDGYTF. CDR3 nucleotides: TGTGCCAGCAGCCGGGAGGGAACAGGGAAGGGCGATGGCTACACCTTC.

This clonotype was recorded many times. The CDR3 sequence is CASSPDREGNQPQHF. The CDR3, as DNA: TGTGCCAGCTCACCAGACAGGGAGGGCAATCAGCCCCAGCATTTT. V and J are TRBV18 and TRBJ1-5; 7 nucleotides align to TRBD1. V shed 2 bases and J 2 bases; nucleotides not matched to a gene: 3. CDR3 length: 15 amino acids. CDR1 and CDR2 (germline): KGHSH, LQKENI.

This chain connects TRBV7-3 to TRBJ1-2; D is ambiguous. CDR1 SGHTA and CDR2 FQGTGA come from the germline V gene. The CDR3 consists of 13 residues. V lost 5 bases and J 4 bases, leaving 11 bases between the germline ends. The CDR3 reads CASSQLSVYGYTF. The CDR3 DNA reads TGTGCCAGCAGCCAGTTGAGTGTCTATGGCTACACCTTC.

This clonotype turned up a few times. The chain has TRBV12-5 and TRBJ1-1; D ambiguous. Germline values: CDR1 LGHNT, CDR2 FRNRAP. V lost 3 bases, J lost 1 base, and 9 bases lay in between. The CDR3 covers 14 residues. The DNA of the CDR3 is TGTGCTAGTGGTTTAGGCTCCGGGAACACTGAAGCTTTCTTT. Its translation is CASGLGSGNTEAFF. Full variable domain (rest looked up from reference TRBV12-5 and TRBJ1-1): DARVTQTPRHKVTEMGQEVTMRCQPILGHNTVFWYRQTMMQGLELLAYFRNRAPLDDSGMPKDRFSAEMPDATLATLKIQPSEPRDSAVYFCASGLGSGNTEAFFGQGTRLTVV.

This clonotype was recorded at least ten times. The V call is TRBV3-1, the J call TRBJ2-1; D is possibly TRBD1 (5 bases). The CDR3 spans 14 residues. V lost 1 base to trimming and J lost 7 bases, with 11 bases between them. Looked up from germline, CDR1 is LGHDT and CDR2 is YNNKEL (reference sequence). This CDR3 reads CASSQGQLGNEQFF. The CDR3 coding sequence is TGTGCCAGCAGCCAAGGACAGTTGGGGAATGAGCAGTTCTTC.

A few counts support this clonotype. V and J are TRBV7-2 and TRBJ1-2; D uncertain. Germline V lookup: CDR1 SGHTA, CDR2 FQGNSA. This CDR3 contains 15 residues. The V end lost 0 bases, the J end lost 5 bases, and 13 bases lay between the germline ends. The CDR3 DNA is TGTGCCAGCAGCTTAGCACTCAGCTTGGGTTATGGCTACACCTTC. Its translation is CASSLALSLGYGYTF.

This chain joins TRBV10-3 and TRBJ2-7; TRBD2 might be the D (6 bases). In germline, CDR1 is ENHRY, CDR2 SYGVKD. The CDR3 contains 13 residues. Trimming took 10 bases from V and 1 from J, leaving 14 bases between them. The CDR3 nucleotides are TGTGCCACCTCCGGGACTCAATCCTACGAGCAGTACTTC. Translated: CATSGTQSYEQYF.

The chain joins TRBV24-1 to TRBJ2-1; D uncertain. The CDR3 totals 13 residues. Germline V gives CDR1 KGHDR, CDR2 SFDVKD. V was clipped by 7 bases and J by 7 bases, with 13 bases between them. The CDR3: CATRSSALNEQFF. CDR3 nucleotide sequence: TGTGCCACCAGGTCGTCGGCCCTGAATGAGCAGTTCTTC.

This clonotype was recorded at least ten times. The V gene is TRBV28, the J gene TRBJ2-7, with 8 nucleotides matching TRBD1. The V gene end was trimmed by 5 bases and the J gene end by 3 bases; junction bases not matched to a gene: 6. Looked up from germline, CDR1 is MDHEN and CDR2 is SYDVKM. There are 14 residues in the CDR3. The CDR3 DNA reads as TGTGCCAGCAGTCCCGACAGGGGAGGCTACGAGCAGTACTTC. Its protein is CASSPDRGGYEQYF.

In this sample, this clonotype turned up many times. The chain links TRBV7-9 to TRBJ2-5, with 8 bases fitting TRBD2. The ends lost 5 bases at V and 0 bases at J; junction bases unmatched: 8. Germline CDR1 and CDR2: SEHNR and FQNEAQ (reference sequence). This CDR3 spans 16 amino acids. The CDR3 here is CASSPSLAEDQETQYF. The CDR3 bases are TGTGCCAGCAGCCCCTCACTAGCGGAAGACCAAGAGACCCAGTACTTC.

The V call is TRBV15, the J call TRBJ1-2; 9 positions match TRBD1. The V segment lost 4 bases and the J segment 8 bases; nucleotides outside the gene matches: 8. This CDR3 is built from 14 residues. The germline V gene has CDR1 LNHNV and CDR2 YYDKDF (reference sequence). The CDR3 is CATSIYRGQVGYTF. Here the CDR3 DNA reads TGTGCCACCAGCATATACAGGGGGCAGGTCGGCTACACCTTC.